This T cell receptor (beta chain) was recovered during a study of shared clonotypes between healthy human individuals. Comment on this clone: Its specificity is unknown.

The CDR3 runs to 18 residues. The germline V gene encodes CDR1 LGHNA and CDR2 YSLEER. Trimming took 4 bases from V and 3 from J; bases not matched to a gene: 9. Researchers ran the assay at a deep level. The genomic DNA of each subset was split evenly across several immunoSEQ plates. TCRdb's table, derived via immunoSEQ multiplex PCR, lists solely in-frame clones and lacks some. The data show some 2.4 million clones, more than 85% seen once. General study points: The generation probabilities recorded for non-shared clonotypes fell below those of clonotypes shared by all four donors.

Sequencing input: naive CD4+ T cells from PBMCs. This sample's subset: CD45RA+ positively selected. The TCR originated in a man aged 18 to 29 in good health. Some clones in this sample may be carry-over from other donors' samples. The V and J genes are TRBV4-3 and TRBJ2-6; 10 nucleotides agree with TRBD1. CDR3 bases: TGCGCCAGCAGCCGAGTACGGACAGGGGGTAGTGGGGCCAACGTCCTGACTTTC. It specifies CASSRVRTGGSGANVLTF.